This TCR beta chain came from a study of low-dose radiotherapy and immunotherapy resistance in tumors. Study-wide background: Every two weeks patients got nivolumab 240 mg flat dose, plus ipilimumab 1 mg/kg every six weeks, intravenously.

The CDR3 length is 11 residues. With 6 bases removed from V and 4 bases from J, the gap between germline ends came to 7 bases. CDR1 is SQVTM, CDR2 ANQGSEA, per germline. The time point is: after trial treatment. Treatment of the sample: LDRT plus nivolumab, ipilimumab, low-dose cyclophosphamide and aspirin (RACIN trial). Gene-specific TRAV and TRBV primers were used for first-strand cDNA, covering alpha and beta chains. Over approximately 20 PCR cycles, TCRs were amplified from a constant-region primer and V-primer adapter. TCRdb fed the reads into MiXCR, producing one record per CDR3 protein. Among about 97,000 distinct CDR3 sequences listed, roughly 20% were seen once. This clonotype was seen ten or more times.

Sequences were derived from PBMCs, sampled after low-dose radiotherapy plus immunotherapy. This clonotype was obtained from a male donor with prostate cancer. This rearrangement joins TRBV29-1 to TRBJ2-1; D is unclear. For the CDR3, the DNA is TGCAGCGTAGGGATATACAATGAGCAGTTCTTC. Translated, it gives CSVGIYNEQFF.